This T cell receptor beta chain was documented in a study of PD-1 blockade in classical Hodgkin lymphoma. Sequencing used immunoSEQ multiplex PCR; TCRdb keeps in-frame clones, though not all of them. The table records 29,000 or so clones, approximately 74% of them present only once. No patient escaped relapse after autologous stem cell transplantation, and brentuximab vedotin exposure varied. This specimen consisted of peripheral blood mononuclear cells (PBMCs), obtained before the second cycle of nivolumab. The receptor was isolated from a human donor with classical Hodgkin lymphoma.

CDR3 in DNA: TGTGCCAGCAGCCAAGTGGTGGCACCCGAGAATGAAAAACTGTTTTTT. Translated: CASSQVVAPENEKLFF. This sequence joins TRBV4-2 and TRBJ1-4; the D is unclear. From germline, CDR1 is LGHNA and CDR2 YNFKEQ. The CDR3 extends over 16 amino acids. V shed 1 base and J shed 5 bases, with 14 bases lying between them.